Ten or more counts support the clone carrying this TCR beta chain. Its antigen is not identified. CDR1 SQVTM and CDR2 ANQGSEA come from the germline V gene. The length of the CDR3 is 13 residues. This sample is drawn from a study of identical twins. Notes on the study in general: The study found excess low generation probability among twin-shared out-of-frame alpha sequences.

Unique molecular identifiers were present on the cDNA, which also gained a universal primer site by template switching. TCRdb ran MiXCR on the 5' RACE reads and lists one entry per CDR3 protein. The sample holds 250,000 to 350,000 distinct CDR3 sequences; just under 9.5% are singletons and the top ten take approximately 6.6%. All donors were healthy Caucasians. Another study also made use of these data, one on yellow fever vaccine responses in identical twins.

The gene calls are TRBV29-1 and TRBJ2-7; TRBD1 matches 10 bases. Input material: CD8+ T cells sorted from blood. The TCR comes from a woman aged 18-29 years in good health. CDR3 sequence reads: CTPGGDRGYEQYF. CDR3 coding DNA: TGCACCCCGGGGGGGGACAGGGGCTACGAGCAGTACTTC.